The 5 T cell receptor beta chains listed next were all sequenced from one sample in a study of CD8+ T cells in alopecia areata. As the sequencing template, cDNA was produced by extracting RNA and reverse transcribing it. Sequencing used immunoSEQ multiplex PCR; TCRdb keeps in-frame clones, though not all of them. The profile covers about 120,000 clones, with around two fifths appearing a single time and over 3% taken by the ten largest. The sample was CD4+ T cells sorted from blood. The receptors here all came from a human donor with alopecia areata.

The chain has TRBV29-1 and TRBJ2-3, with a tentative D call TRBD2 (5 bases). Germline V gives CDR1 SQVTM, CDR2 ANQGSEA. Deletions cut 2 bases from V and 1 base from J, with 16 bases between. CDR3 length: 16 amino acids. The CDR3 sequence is CSVELLRGSGTDTQYF. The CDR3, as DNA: TGCAGCGTTGAACTCCTCCGGGGAAGTGGCACAGATACGCAGTATTTT.

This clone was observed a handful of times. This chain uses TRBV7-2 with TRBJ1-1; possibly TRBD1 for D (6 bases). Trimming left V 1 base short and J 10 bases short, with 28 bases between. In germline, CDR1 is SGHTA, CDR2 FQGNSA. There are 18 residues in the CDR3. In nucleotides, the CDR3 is TGTGCCAGCAGCTTAGGCTGGGGACACCGACATATCGAGAGGGGAGCTTTCTTT. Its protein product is CASSLGWGHRHIERGAFF. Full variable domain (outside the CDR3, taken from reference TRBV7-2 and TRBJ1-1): GAGVSQSPSNKVTEKGKDVELRCDPISGHTALYWYRQSLGQGLEFLIYFQGNSAPDKSGLPSDRFSAERTGGSVSTLTIQRTQQEDSAVYLCASSLGWGHRHIERGAFFGQGTRLTVV.

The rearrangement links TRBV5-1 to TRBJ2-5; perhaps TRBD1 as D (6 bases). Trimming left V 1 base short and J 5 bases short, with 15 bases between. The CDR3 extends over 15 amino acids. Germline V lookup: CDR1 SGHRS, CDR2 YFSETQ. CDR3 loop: CASSLSPGEGETQYF. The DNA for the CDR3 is TGCGCCAGCAGCTTGAGCCCAGGGGAAGGGGAGACCCAGTACTTC.

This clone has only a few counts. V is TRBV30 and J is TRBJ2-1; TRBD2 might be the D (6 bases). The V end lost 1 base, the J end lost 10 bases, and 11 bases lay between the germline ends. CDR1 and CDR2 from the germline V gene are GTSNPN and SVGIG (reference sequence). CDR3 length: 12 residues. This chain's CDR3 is CAWSGTKVEQFF. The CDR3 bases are TGTGCCTGGAGTGGGACTAAGGTCGAGCAGTTCTTC.

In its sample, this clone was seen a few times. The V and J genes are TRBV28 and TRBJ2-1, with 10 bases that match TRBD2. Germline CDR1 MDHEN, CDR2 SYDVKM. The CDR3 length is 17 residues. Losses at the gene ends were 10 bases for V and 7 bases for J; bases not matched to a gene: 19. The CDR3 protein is CATNPLESSGRGNEQFF. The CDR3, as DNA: TGTGCCACCAATCCCCTTGAGTCTAGCGGGAGAGGGAATGAGCAGTTCTTC.